This is a list of T cell receptor beta chains from one sample in a study of T cell responses to AZD1222 COVID-19 vaccine. Sequenced by immunoSEQ multiplex PCR; TCRdb stores in-frame clones only, minus some. The data contain about 94,000 clones, 75% to 90% of them singletons. Sequencing used peripheral blood, obtained 28 days after the second AZD1222 dose. Source of these receptors: an adult who received the AZD1222 COVID-19 vaccine. The CDR3 runs from the conserved cysteine through the conserved F or W. Each record gives: D gene, J gene, V gene, CDR3 DNA, CDR3 protein. The D gene is left open where the match is weak.

>.|TRBJ2-7|TRBV30
TGTGCCTGGACCTCTCCAGCGAAGCGCTCCTACGAGCAGTACTTC
CAWTSPAKRSYEQYF
>.|TRBJ1-4|TRBV18
TGTGCCAGCTCACCCCGGGACCGGCAAAATGAAAAACTGTTTTTT
CASSPRDRQNEKLFF
>.|TRBJ2-5|TRBV9
TGTGCCAGCAGCGTAGGCGGAAGGGGGTGGGAGACCCAGTACTTC
CASSVGGRGWETQYF
>TRBD2|TRBJ2-3|TRBV19
TGTGCCAGTAGTACTGGGACTAGCCGCACAGATACGCAGTATTTT
CASSTGTSRTDTQYF
>TRBD1|TRBJ1-3|TRBV9
TGTGCCAGCAGCGTGACGGGACAGGGAGATTCTGGAAACACCATATATTTT
CASSVTGQGDSGNTIYF
>.|TRBJ1-1|TRBV4-1
TGCGCCAGCAGCCAAGGCTGGGGGCTGAACACTGAAGCTTTCTTT
CASSQGWGLNTEAFF
>TRBD1|TRBJ2-5|TRBV5-1
TGCGCCAGCAGCTCGCAGGACAGGGCACAAGAGACCCAGTACTTC
CASSSQDRAQETQYF
>.|TRBJ2-7|TRBV6-6
TGTGCCAGCAGTTACGCAGTGGGTCAGCAGTACTTC
CASSYAVGQQYF
>.|TRBJ2-1|TRBV7-3
TGTGCCAGCAGCTTAACCTCTTACAATGAGCAGTTCTTC
CASSLTSYNEQFF
>TRBD2|TRBJ2-1|TRBV14
TGTGCCAGCAGCTCCCTCGGCGGGGGGGCCCACAATGAGCAGTTCTTC
CASSSLGGGAHNEQFF
>TRBD1|TRBJ2-6|TRBV5-4
TGTGCCAGCAGCGACCCCCGGGACAGGGGATCCGGGGCCAACGTCCTGACTTTC
CASSDPRDRGSGANVLTF
>.|TRBJ1-6|TRBV9
TGTGCCAGCAGCGTAGACGTTTTATCACCTCCCCTCCACTTT
CASSVDVLSPPLHF
>.|TRBJ2-7|TRBV25-1
TGTGCCAGCAGCGAACCTCGGGACGGATCCTACGAGCAGTACTTC
CASSEPRDGSYEQYF
>TRBD2|TRBJ2-2|TRBV6-5
TGTGCCAGCAGTTACGGGACTAGTCTCTACACCGGGGAGCTGTTTTTT
CASSYGTSLYTGELFF
>.|TRBJ2-1|TRBV7-2
TGTGCCAGCACCCCCGGGGTCTTACGCAATGAGCAGTTCTTC
CASTPGVLRNEQFF
>.|TRBJ1-1|TRBV19
TGTGCCAGTAGTACACAGACAGGGAACACTGAAGCTTTCTTT
CASSTQTGNTEAFF
>.|TRBJ2-7|TRBV2
TGTGCCAGCAGTGAACGGGGTATCACCTACGAGCAGTACTTC
CASSERGITYEQYF
>.|TRBJ1-2|TRBV6-6
TGTGCCAGCAGTTACTCGCCGGCGGCCGGCACCTTC
CASSYSPAAGTF
>.|TRBJ1-1|TRBV7-9
TGTGCCAGCAGCCCTCGTTGGGTCTTGGCGACTGAAGCTTTCTTT
CASSPRWVLATEAFF
>TRBD1|TRBJ1-4|TRBV6-5
TGTGCCAGCAGCAAGGGACAGTCTAATGAAAAACTGTTTTTT
CASSKGQSNEKLFF